Given below is one T cell receptor beta chain in context. Its target antigen remains unknown. No base quality values were provided; no much bigger clone lies one nucleotide off. The entry originates in a study of blood T cell repertoires in COVID-19 (dated by TCRdb to the early 2020s). About the full investigation: Samples from collaborators originated in the United States, Italy and Spain and spanned both the acute and convalescent phases of COVID-19. The prospective study material was composed of cDNA or gDNA derived from T cells, B-cell-depleted T cells, or PBMCs. The repertoires were made available in a free public database intended to serve as a resource for research on the immune response to SARS-CoV-2. A de-identified subject ID, COVID-19 status, age in years and sex were almost always included in the sample metadata. Deeply sampled blood TCRbeta repertoires from subjects exposed to, actively infected with, or recovered from COVID-19 were included in the dataset. Where available, HLA class I and class II types were taken from metadata supplied by the sample provider and were not determined by assay-based typing. The samples were drawn from the first 160 participants of the ongoing ImmuneRACE study and from more than 1,000 subjects provided by 6 global collaborators.

Collaborating institutions collected whole blood in K2EDTA tubes following their own protocols. Collaborator samples were shipped for TCRbeta analysis as frozen whole blood, isolated PBMCs, or DNA extracted from either sample type. TCRbeta CDR3 regions were amplified from genomic DNA by means of the immunoSEQ Assay, a bias-controlled multiplex PCR. Turning to the authors' computational methods: Nucleated cell counts per sample were estimated from amplification of reference gene primers within the assay. Sequence reads were collapsed and filtered to measure the absolute abundance of every unique TCRbeta CDR3 rearrangement. For each sample, productive Simpson clonality was calculated by taking the square root of Simpson's diversity index across productive rearrangements. In its TCRdb copy, this immuneACCESS table keeps in-frame sequences only and misses some clones. Where compared with another copy, unresolved V genes explain less than half of these, and the others have no known cause. The V and J calls and the clone size are those of that table, but D and trimming were determined from the DNA. In all, the sample holds roughly 140,000 clones, and 84% of those were seen once. The top ten hold 8% of the sample.

Points the paper makes about the study in general: Clinical and demographic metadata were provided uncurated, with the amount varying by source and participant.

At the junction V is shortened by 2 bases and J by 2 bases, with 11 bases in between. Taken from the germline V gene, the CDR1 and CDR2 loops are SGHRS and YFSETQ. Including cysteine and phenylalanine, the CDR3 has 14 amino acids. This entry keeps only the CDR3 DNA: 42 bases, framed from base 1. This clonotype was sampled from a human donor in a cohort sampled during active COVID-19. The sequence links TRBV5-1 to TRBJ2-7, with TRBD2 tentatively as D gene (6 bases match). Sequences were obtained from peripheral blood. CDR3 sequence: CASSFIAGTYEQYF. In nucleotide form, the sequence is TGCGCCAGCAGCTTTATTGCGGGGACCTACGAGCAGTACTTC.